This T cell receptor (beta chain) was recovered during a study of early T cells in non-severe SARS-CoV-2 infection. For the study at large: Whole-blood bulk RNA, unsorted, was sequenced, and chains were unpaired.

This clonotype was counted ten times or more. This CDR3 is 13 amino acids long. Germline V gene lookup returns CDR1 ENHRY and CDR2 SYGVKD. Trimming shortened V by 2 bases and J by 2 bases, and 6 bases separated the two germline ends. Unique molecular identifiers were added to individual cDNA molecules. Via MiXCR, TCRdb re-called the 5' RACE reads, giving one row per CDR3 protein. In the table there are around 30,000 distinct CDR3 sequences, roughly 9.3% of which are singletons. The chain uses TRBV10-3 and TRBJ1-1; D remains ambiguous. The receptor was isolated from an adult who was a healthcare worker with PCR-confirmed SARS-CoV-2 infection or an uninfected control (not recorded which). Sequencing was performed on whole blood. CDR3 coding DNA: TGTGCCATCAGTGAGGACACCAACACTGAAGCTTTCTTT. It translates to CAISEDTNTEAFF.